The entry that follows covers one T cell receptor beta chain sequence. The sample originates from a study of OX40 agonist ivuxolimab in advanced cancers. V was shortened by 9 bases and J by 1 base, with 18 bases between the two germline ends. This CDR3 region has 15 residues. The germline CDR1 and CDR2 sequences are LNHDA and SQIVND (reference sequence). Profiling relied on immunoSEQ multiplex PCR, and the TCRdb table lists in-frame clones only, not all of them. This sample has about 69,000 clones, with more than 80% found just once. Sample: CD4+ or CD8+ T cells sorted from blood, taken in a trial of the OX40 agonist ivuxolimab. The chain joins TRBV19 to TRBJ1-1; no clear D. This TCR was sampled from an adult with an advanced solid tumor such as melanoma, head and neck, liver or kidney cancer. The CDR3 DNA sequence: TGTGCCAGCCCCCCCGATTCTAGGGCGAACACTGAAGCTTTCTTT. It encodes CASPPDSRANTEAFF.